These 16 T cell receptor beta chains came from one sample sequenced in a study of patients and donors after allogeneic stem cell transplantation. TCRdb re-called the RT-PCR reads with MiXCR, one entry per CDR3 protein. Among about 960,000 distinct CDR3 sequences listed, under 20% were seen once. The sequenced material came from blood, either unsorted or a sorted T cell fraction (not recorded which). The receptors originated from a human donor who was either an allogeneic HSCT recipient or a stem cell or donor lymphocyte infusion donor (not recorded which). It is not recorded whose cells these are; they may come from a transplant donor.

This clonotype has just a few counts. This rearrangement joins TRBV7-8 to TRBJ2-7; TRBD2 matches 7 bases. V lost 0 bases and J lost 3; bases outside the gene matches: 5. The CDR3 is 15 residues long. From germline, CDR1 is SGHVS and CDR2 FQNEAQ. The CDR3, as DNA: TGTGCCAGCAGCTTAGCCCAAGCGGGGCGCTACGAGCAGTACTTC. Its protein product is CASSLAQAGRYEQYF.

On this clonotype: A read error may produce the germline difference seen at one junction end. The genes are TRBV7-7 and TRBJ1-4, with a tentative D call TRBD1 (5 bases). Germline V gene sequence: CDR1 SSHAT, CDR2 FNYEAQ (reference sequence). The CDR3 runs to 15 residues. CDR3 sequence: CASSPFRGEGEKLFF. CDR3 nucleotides: TGTGCTAGCAGCCCCTTCAGAGGGGAAGGAGAAAAACTGTTTTTT.

This clonotype was seen a handful of times. The chain has TRBV5-4 and TRBJ2-2; possible D gene TRBD2, 6 bases. Germline-derived CDR1 and CDR2 are SGHNT and YYREEE (reference sequence). Trimming removed 4 bases from V and 1 base from J, with 17 bases in between. The CDR3 is 17 amino acids. CDR3 amino acids: CASSQPSFGRNTGELFF. CDR3 coding DNA: TGTGCCAGCAGCCAACCTTCCTTCGGGAGGAACACCGGGGAGCTGTTTTTT.

There are a few counts of this clonotype. The chain is built from TRBV24-1 and TRBJ2-1, with no clear D. The CDR3 extends over 16 amino acids. Trimming removed 2 bases at V and 0 bases at J, with 10 bases between. Germline V CDR1 and CDR2: KGHDR, SFDVKD. CDR3 in amino acids: CATSDSTGDSYNEQFF. As DNA, the CDR3 is TGTGCCACCAGTGATTCTACCGGAGACTCCTACAATGAGCAGTTCTTC.

This clonotype has just a few counts. The CDR3 is CASSLSTMARELFF. CDR3 sequence (DNA): TGCGCCAGCAGCTTATCAACCATGGCTAGGGAGCTGTTTTTT. The V gene is TRBV5-1, the J gene TRBJ2-2; D uncertain. Trimming left V 2 bases short and J 9 bases short, with 14 bases between. This CDR3 region has 14 residues. Germline CDR1 reads SGHRS; CDR2 reads YFSETQ.

The chain links TRBV20-1 to TRBJ2-7; 9 bases match TRBD2. Germline V CDR1 and CDR2: DFQATT, SNEGSKA (reference sequence). The CDR3 sequence is 15 residues long. Losses at the gene ends were 0 bases for V and 2 bases for J; bases not matched to a gene: 5. The CDR3 nucleotides are TGCAGTGCTAGAGATTCACTAGCGGGCCCCTACGAGCAGTACTTC. Protein sequence: CSARDSLAGPYEQYF.

This chain uses TRBV6-2 or TRBV6-3 with TRBJ2-7; D uncertain. Trimming took 7 bases from V and 3 from J, leaving 22 bases between them. Germline V CDR1 and CDR2: MNHEY, SVGEGT. The CDR3 spans 16 residues. CDR3 residues: CASNSVGLLYIYEQYF. The DNA for the CDR3 is TGTGCCAGCAACTCCGTAGGTCTCCTTTATATCTACGAGCAGTACTTC.

The gene calls are TRBV6-2 or TRBV6-3 and TRBJ1-5; weak D call: TRBD1 (6 bases). Germline V gene sequence: CDR1 MNHEY, CDR2 SVGEGT. With 4 bases removed from V and 15 bases from J, the gap between germline ends came to 13 bases. The CDR3 loop spans 11 amino acids. DNA of the CDR3: TGTGCCAGCAGTTCACAGGGCCTCCCGCATTTT. Translated: CASSSQGLPHF.

This clonotype was detected only a few times. This chain uses TRBV20-1 with TRBJ2-7; TRBD1 is a possible D gene (6 bases). This CDR3 contains 14 residues. Germline values: CDR1 DFQATT, CDR2 SNEGSKA (reference sequence). V shed 6 bases and J shed 0 bases, with 15 bases lying between them. The CDR3, as DNA: TGCAGTGCCCACCAGGGGCAGGGCTCCTACGAGCAGTACTTC. This translates into CSAHQGQGSYEQYF.

The V and J genes are TRBV5-1 and TRBJ1-6; tentatively, D is TRBD1 (6 bases). CDR1 is SGHRS, CDR2 YFSETQ, per germline. Trimming removed 6 bases from V and 5 bases from J, with 12 bases in between. The CDR3 spans 14 residues. The CDR3 loop reads CASTRDKNNSPLHF. The CDR3 nucleotides read TGCGCCAGCACTCGGGACAAGAATAATTCACCCCTCCACTTT.

On this clonotype itself: Germline is not matched at one junction end, which may reflect a read error. The chain joins TRBV5-1 to TRBJ2-5; 7 nucleotides line up with TRBD2. This CDR3 has 16 residues. The V gene's germline CDR1 is SGHRS and CDR2 YFSETQ. The CDR3, as DNA: TGCGCCAGCAGCTTGGCCACCGGAGGAAGCGGGGAGATCCAGTACTTC. Protein product: CASSLATGGSGEIQYF.

This clonotype was seen only a few times. V usage is TRBV5-1 and J usage is TRBJ2-3, with D unresolved. The CDR3 is 15 amino acids. Deletions cut 1 base from V and 0 bases from J, with 9 bases between. Germline CDR1 SGHRS, CDR2 YFSETQ. In DNA form, the CDR3 reads TGCGCCAGCAGCTTGAATCTGGTTAGCACAGATACGCAGTATTTT. Translating it yields CASSLNLVSTDTQYF.

The rearrangement joins TRBV4-3 to TRBJ2-2; D possibly corresponds to TRBD2 (5 bases). The CDR3 runs to 15 residues. Trimming left V 0 bases short and J 2 bases short, with 7 bases between. In germline, CDR1 is LGHNA, CDR2 YSLEER. This CDR3 reads CASSQDGRNTGELFF. In DNA, the CDR3 is TGCGCCAGCAGCCAAGATGGGAGAAACACCGGGGAGCTGTTTTTT.

The chain couples TRBV6-5 to TRBJ1-1; D is possibly TRBD1 (5 bases). The CDR3 is made up of 11 amino acids. Trimming removed 6 bases from V and 10 bases from J, with 12 bases in between. Germline loops: CDR1 MNHEY, CDR2 SVGAGI. The CDR3 loop is CASSPGGVAFF. DNA of the CDR3: TGTGCCAGCAGCCCCGGGGGGGTAGCTTTCTTT.

This clonotype was seen more than once but under ten times. The V gene is TRBV10-3, the J gene TRBJ1-3; D gene unclear. Germline CDR1 and CDR2: ENHRY and SYGVKD. Trimming stripped 3 bases from V and 0 bases from J, with 9 bases between. The CDR3 loop spans 15 amino acids. CDR3: CAISEAATSGNTIYF. The CDR3 DNA reads as TGTGCCATCAGTGAAGCAGCAACCTCTGGAAACACCATATATTTT.

This clonotype was detected only a few times. The rearrangement joins TRBV12-3 or TRBV12-4 to TRBJ2-7; no firm D call. V lost 9 bases and J lost 3, with 12 bases in between. The CDR3 loop spans 12 amino acids. CDR3 nucleotides: TGTGCCAGTTCGAGGAGCCACTACGAGCAGTACTTC. This gives the protein CASSRSHYEQYF.